The clone carrying this T cell receptor beta chain was found once. Its antigen is still unknown. V was pared by 3 bases and J by 1 base, with 9 bases of the junction left unmatched. CDR1 is SGHAT and CDR2 is FQNNGV in the germline V gene. The CDR3 length is 16 residues. These data come from a study of cytomegalovirus exposure and HLA in healthy donors. Whole-study findings and limits: Sequence variants that were highly shared formed a cluster that was likely a sequencing artifact.

The study ran its PCR with 60 Vbeta and 13 Jbeta primers. The protocol was immunoSEQ multiplex PCR, while the TCRdb copy is restricted to in-frame clones and leaves out a portion. The table has about 200,000 clones, around 85% seen once; the top ten hold around 1.7%. The TCR sequence derives from a man aged 50-60 years in good health and CMV-seronegative. The J gene is TRBJ2-7, the V gene TRBV11-2; 7 nucleotides agree with TRBD1. What was sequenced was PBMCs. In DNA form, the CDR3 reads TGTGCCAGCAGCTTTGAGGGGGCGAAGGCGTCCTACGAGCAGTACTTC. This translates into CASSFEGAKASYEQYF.